One sample yielded the 14 T cell receptor beta chains listed below, sequenced in a study of blood T cell repertoires in COVID-19. Data came from immunoSEQ multiplex PCR; TCRdb stores just in-frame clones and leaves some out. The data hold some 94,000 clones, with over 70% observed a single time. The sequenced sample consisted of peripheral blood. The receptors stem from a human donor in a cohort sampled during active COVID-19.

This chain uses TRBV18 with TRBJ2-1; TRBD2 matches at 9 bases. CDR3 size: 17 residues. Germline V gene sequence: CDR1 KGHSH, CDR2 LQKENI. V was pared by 1 base and J by 6 bases, with 10 bases of the junction left unmatched. The CDR3 reads CASSPLAGARGGNEQFF. CDR3 bases: TGTGCCAGCTCACCACTAGCGGGAGCACGGGGGGGCAATGAGCAGTTCTTC.

V usage is TRBV3-1 (or the pseudogene TRBV3-2) and J usage is TRBJ2-5; 11 positions agree with TRBD2. In germline, CDR1 is LGHDT, CDR2 YNNKEL (reference sequence). This CDR3 has 17 amino acids. Losses at the gene ends were 6 bases for V and 2 bases for J; bases not matched to a gene: 11. Written as DNA, the CDR3 is TGTGCCAGCAGTCTCCGGACTAGCGGGCGCAGTCAAGAGACCCAGTACTTC. This encodes CASSLRTSGRSQETQYF.

V and J are TRBV30 and TRBJ2-2; D is ambiguous. V was trimmed by 3 bases and J by 5 bases, leaving 7 bases between them. Per the germline V gene, CDR1 is GTSNPN and CDR2 is SVGIG (reference sequence). The CDR3 length is 12 residues. CDR3 nucleotides: TGTGCCTGGAGACCAGGTACCGGGGAGCTGTTTTTT. This codes for CAWRPGTGELFF.

This chain uses TRBV20-1 with TRBJ1-4; the D gene is possibly TRBD1 (6 bases). The V end lost 3 bases, the J end lost 2 bases, and 10 bases lay between the germline ends. Per germline, CDR1 DFQATT and CDR2 SNEGSKA (reference sequence). The length of the CDR3 is 14 residues. The CDR3 is CSASLQGTNEKLFF. The DNA for the CDR3 is TGCAGTGCTAGTTTACAGGGCACTAATGAAAAACTGTTTTTT.

The genes are TRBV19 and TRBJ1-5, with D possibly being TRBD1 (6 bases). Germline V gives CDR1 LNHDA, CDR2 SQIVND (reference sequence). This CDR3 contains 13 residues. Trimming shortened V by 4 bases and J by 6 bases, and 10 bases separated the two germline ends. Here the CDR3 reads CASSKEGGQPQHF. Written as DNA, the CDR3 is TGTGCCAGTAGTAAAGAGGGGGGTCAGCCCCAGCATTTT.

The chain carries TRBV24-1 and TRBJ2-5; TRBD1 matches 7 bases. Germline-derived CDR1 and CDR2 are KGHDR and SFDVKD. Germline trimming cut 9 bases from V and 2 bases from J; bases unmatched to any gene: 2. The CDR3 is 12 residues long. CDR3 sequence: CATGGQQETQYF. The DNA of the CDR3 is TGTGCCACCGGGGGACAGCAAGAGACCCAGTACTTC.

J is TRBJ2-3 and V is TRBV5-4; 9 bases agree with TRBD2. Trimming at V came to 2 bases and at J to 2 bases, leaving 9 bases not matched to a gene. Germline lookup yields CDR1 SGHNT and CDR2 YYREEE (reference sequence). This CDR3 comprises 17 residues. CDR3 sequence (DNA): TGTGCCAGCAGCTTTGTGGTTAGCGGGAGTGTCACAGATACGCAGTATTTT. Translation: CASSFVVSGSVTDTQYF.

This rearrangement joins TRBV10-3 to TRBJ2-3; 7 bases line up with TRBD2. V shed 6 bases, J shed 0 bases, and the junction held 9 bases outside the gene matches. The CDR3 has 16 amino acids. From germline, CDR1 is ENHRY and CDR2 SYGVKD. The CDR3 bases are TGTGCCATCAGGGTGGCGGGAGCGCGGAGCACAGATACGCAGTATTTT. This gives the protein CAIRVAGARSTDTQYF.

The CDR3 DNA reads TGTGCCAGCAGTGACACAGGGGACACCTATGGCTACACCTTC. Protein sequence: CASSDTGDTYGYTF. V gene TRBV6-1 combines with J gene TRBJ1-2, with 7 nucleotides matching TRBD1. V lost 3 bases to trimming and J lost 4 bases; unmatched junction nucleotides: 5. Germline CDR1 reads MNHNS; CDR2 reads SASEGT. The CDR3 length is 14 residues.

This chain uses TRBV30 with TRBJ1-3; TRBD1 matches 8 bases. The junction had 3 bases not matched to a gene; V was cut back by 1 base and J by 1 base. In germline, CDR1 is GTSNPN, CDR2 SVGIG (reference sequence). CDR3 length: 15 residues. The CDR3 loop reads CAWSETGVSGNTIYF. DNA of the CDR3: TGTGCCTGGAGTGAGACAGGGGTTTCTGGAAACACCATATATTTT.

The chain employs TRBV9 and TRBJ2-2; 7 nucleotides agree with TRBD1. The CDR3 extends over 17 amino acids. Germline-derived CDR1 and CDR2 are SGDLS and YYNGEE. V shed 3 bases and J 0 bases; nucleotides not matched to a gene: 8. CDR3 sequence: CASSGDRVGANTGELFF. CDR3 bases: TGTGCCAGCAGCGGTGACAGGGTCGGTGCGAACACCGGGGAGCTGTTTTTT.

The chain uses TRBV20-1 and TRBJ2-7, with TRBD2 matching 12 bases. There are 16 residues in the CDR3. Germline V gene data show CDR1 as DFQATT and CDR2 as SNEGSKA (reference sequence). With 5 bases clipped from V and 3 bases from J, the junction kept 11 bases outside the gene matches. The CDR3 nucleotides read TGCAGTGCTCGTGGGACTAGCGGGCCCGCCCTCTACGAGCAGTACTTC. Protein product: CSARGTSGPALYEQYF.

V gene TRBV18 combines with J gene TRBJ1-6; D is unresolved. This CDR3 comprises 14 residues. CDR1 and CDR2 (germline): KGHSH, LQKENI. V gave up 3 bases and J gave up 6 bases, with 9 bases separating them. CDR3 protein: CASSPSTSNSPLHF. In DNA form, the CDR3 reads TGTGCCAGCTCACCTTCAACGAGTAATTCACCCCTCCACTTT.

DNA of the CDR3: TGTGCCAGCAGCTTAGCGGAAGGGGGTAGTGGAAGCTACACCTTC. It translates to CASSLAEGGSGSYTF. This chain links TRBV7-9 with TRBJ1-2; a possible D gene is TRBD1 (6 bases). Trimming removed 0 bases from V and 9 bases from J, with 17 bases in between. CDR1 is SEHNR and CDR2 is FQNEAQ in the germline V gene (reference sequence). The CDR3 is 15 amino acids.